Following are 20 T cell receptor beta chains from one sample sequenced in a study of cytomegalovirus exposure and HLA in healthy donors. The PCR employed 60 Vbeta primers together with 13 Jbeta primers. Using immunoSEQ multiplex PCR, the repertoire was profiled, and TCRdb retains in-frame clones only, with some absent. Of some 130,000 clones in the sample, about 80% are singletons; the top ten hold over 2%. The sequencing input was PBMCs. All receptors derive from a man younger than 45 in good health and CMV-seronegative.

The count of this clone is one. This sequence joins TRBV9 and TRBJ2-7; TRBD2 might be the D (6 bases). The CDR3 covers 15 residues. With 0 bases removed from V and 5 bases from J, the gap between germline ends came to 15 bases. CDR1 and CDR2 from the germline V gene are SGDLS and YYNGEE. CDR3 amino acids: CASSVDGVTGDEQYF. Written as DNA, the CDR3 is TGTGCCAGCAGCGTAGATGGGGTGACGGGAGACGAGCAGTACTTC.

V gene TRBV11-2 combines with J gene TRBJ1-5; TRBD1 matches at 10 bases. This CDR3 contains 14 residues. J lost 5 bases, V lost 5 bases, and 3 bases had no gene match. In germline, CDR1 is SGHAT, CDR2 FQNNGV. The CDR3 loop is CASSQDRGYQPQHF. Written as DNA, the CDR3 is TGTGCCAGCAGCCAGGACAGGGGGTATCAGCCCCAGCATTTT.

V is TRBV13 and J is TRBJ2-7; tentatively, D is TRBD1 (6 bases). Per germline, CDR1 PRHDT and CDR2 FYEKMQ (reference sequence). The CDR3 has 12 amino acids. Trimming stripped 11 bases from V and 2 bases from J, with 13 bases between. Here the CDR3 reads CAVRAGAYEQYF. Here the CDR3 DNA reads TGTGCCGTACGGGCAGGGGCCTACGAGCAGTACTTC. The full variable domain, in which reference TRBV13 and TRBJ2-7 provide the parts outside the CDR3, is AAGVIQSPRHLIKEKRETATLKCYPIPRHDTVYWYQQGPGQDPQFLISFYEKMQSDKGSIPDRFSAQQFSDYHSELNMSSLELGDSALYFCAVRAGAYEQYFGPGTRLTVT.

The chain employs TRBV6-4 and TRBJ2-7; TRBD2 matches 11 bases. Germline CDR1 MRHNA, CDR2 SNTAGT. The V and J ends lost 10 bases and 5 bases, in that order; junction bases with no gene match: 19. The CDR3 is made up of 17 amino acids. The CDR3 DNA reads as TGTGCCACGCCCTTAGGGATTAGCGGGAGGGCAGGCGACGAGCAGTACTTC. It translates to CATPLGISGRAGDEQYF.

The rearrangement links TRBV15 to TRBJ1-5; D uncertain. The CDR3 sequence is 13 residues long. In germline, CDR1 is LNHNV, CDR2 YYDKDF (reference sequence). The germline V and J ends were trimmed by 5 bases and 6 bases, with 11 bases remaining between them. The CDR3: CATSLGLFQPQHF. The DNA of the CDR3 is TGTGCCACCAGCCTTGGCCTTTTTCAGCCCCAGCATTTT.

The V call is TRBV7-9, the J call TRBJ2-5; D call uncertain. CDR3 size: 12 residues. Per the germline V gene, CDR1 is SEHNR and CDR2 is FQNEAQ (reference sequence). Trimming shortened V by 5 bases and J by 7 bases, and 11 bases separated the two germline ends. The CDR3 DNA reads as TGTGCCAGCAGCCCGGTTGGCGGGACCCAGTACTTC. Translating it yields CASSPVGGTQYF.

The rearrangement joins TRBV11-1 to TRBJ2-3; unclear D gene. The CDR3 is made up of 14 amino acids. CDR1 and CDR2 (germline): SGHAT, FQDESV (reference sequence). The ends were cut back, 2 bases at V and 5 bases at J, with 11 bases in the middle. The CDR3 coding sequence is TGTGCCAGCAGCTTACCCGGAGTAGGAGATACGCAGTATTTT. Protein product: CASSLPGVGDTQYF.

CDR3 loop: CATSAIRQGRETQYF. The CDR3 DNA reads TGTGCCACCAGCGCAATTCGACAGGGACGAGAGACCCAGTACTTC. The chain joins TRBV15 to TRBJ2-5; 7 positions agree with TRBD1. This CDR3 has 15 amino acids. V was clipped by 5 bases and J by 4 bases; unmatched bases: 10. Germline-derived CDR1 and CDR2 are LNHNV and YYDKDF (reference sequence).

This chain uses TRBV19 with TRBJ2-6; D is unresolved. V lost 6 bases and J 3 bases, leaving 6 bases between the germline ends. The CDR3 is 13 amino acids. CDR1 and CDR2 from the germline V gene are LNHDA and SQIVND (reference sequence). The CDR3 DNA follows: TGTGCCAGTAGGGGCATTGGGGCCAACGTCCTGACTTTC. Its protein is CASRGIGANVLTF. Drawing the rest from reference TRBV19 and TRBJ2-6, the complete variable domain is DGGITQSPKYLFRKEGQNVTLSCEQNLNHDAMYWYRQDPGQGLRLIYYSQIVNDFQKGDIAEGYSVSREKKESFPLTVTSAQKNPTAFYLCASRGIGANVLTFGAGSRLTVL.

The chain recombines TRBV5-4 with TRBJ1-1; no clear D gene. This CDR3 has 13 residues. Trimming pared 4 bases from V and 6 bases from J, leaving 13 bases between. The germline V gene has CDR1 SGHNT and CDR2 YYREEE (reference sequence). The CDR3 region has the DNA TGTGCCAGCAGCCTACGGGGTGGCGCTGAAGCTTTCTTT. Translated, it gives CASSLRGGAEAFF. Using reference TRBV5-4 and TRBJ1-1 for the parts outside the CDR3, the full variable domain is ETGVTQSPTHLIKTRGQQVTLRCSSQSGHNTVSWYQQALGQGPQFIFQYYREEENGRGNFPPRFSGLQFPNYSSELNVNALELDDSALYLCASSLRGGAEAFFGQGTRLTVV.

The table lists this clone with a count of one. V and J are TRBV28 and TRBJ1-5, with 8 bases lining up with TRBD1. Germline CDR1 and CDR2: MDHEN and SYDVKM. Trimming took 4 bases from V and 4 from J; bases not matched to a gene: 6. This CDR3 has 15 amino acids. CDR3 residues: CASSSQGVGNQPQHF. CDR3 bases: TGTGCCAGCAGTTCACAGGGGGTAGGGAATCAGCCCCAGCATTTT. Based on the CDR3 plus reference TRBV28 and TRBJ1-5, the full variable domain is DVKVTQSSRYLVKRTGEKVFLECVQDMDHENMFWYRQDPGLGLRLIYFSYDVKMKEKGDIPEGYSVSREKKERFSLILESASTNQTSMYLCASSSQGVGNQPQHFGDGTRLSIL.

The chain combines TRBV7-2 with TRBJ2-2; 7 nucleotides agree with TRBD2. CDR1 is SGHTA and CDR2 is FQGNSA in the germline V gene. The CDR3 runs 16 residues. J was trimmed by 4 bases and V by 0 bases; bases with no gene match: 5. In DNA form, the CDR3 reads TGTGCCAGCAGCTTAGCGGAGGGAGGGGTCACCGGGGAGCTGTTTTTT. Amino acids: CASSLAEGGVTGELFF.

Worth noting for this clone: The junction departs from the called germline gene at one end, perhaps through a read error. The chain combines TRBV7-9 with TRBJ2-7; D not resolved. CDR3 length: 11 amino acids. Per germline, CDR1 SEHNR and CDR2 FQNEAQ (reference sequence). This chain's CDR3 is CSSSPLDEQYF. The CDR3 DNA is TGTTCCAGCAGCCCGTTAGACGAGCAGTACTTC.

V and J are TRBV5-1 and TRBJ1-4; TRBD1 matches 7 bases. This CDR3 contains 16 residues. Germline loops: CDR1 SGHRS, CDR2 YFSETQ. V shed 0 bases, J shed 4 bases, and the junction held 6 bases outside the gene matches. The CDR3 nucleotides are TGCGCCAGCAGCTTGGTTCAGGGGGGAGTTAATGAAAAACTGTTTTTT. Protein: CASSLVQGGVNEKLFF.

This clone occurred once. This rearrangement joins TRBV19 to TRBJ2-4; 12 nucleotides agree with TRBD1. V shed 5 bases and J 8 bases; nucleotides not matched to a gene: 13. The germline V gene encodes CDR1 LNHDA and CDR2 SQIVND (reference sequence). The CDR3 has 17 amino acids. CDR3: CASSLGTGGAVWDIQYF. For the CDR3, the DNA is TGTGCCAGTAGTCTGGGGACAGGGGGCGCCGTGTGGGACATTCAGTACTTC. The complete variable domain, with remaining parts taken from reference TRBV19 and TRBJ2-4, reads DGGITQSPKYLFRKEGQNVTLSCEQNLNHDAMYWYRQDPGQGLRLIYYSQIVNDFQKGDIAEGYSVSREKKESFPLTVTSAQKNPTAFYLCASSLGTGGAVWDIQYFGAGTRLSVL.

This clone was found a few times. The chain recombines TRBV7-9 with TRBJ1-1, with D uncertain. V shed 2 bases and J shed 10 bases, with 11 bases lying between them. CDR1 and CDR2 from the germline V gene are SEHNR and FQNEAQ (reference sequence). The CDR3 has 12 residues. The CDR3 region is CASSLLQAGAFF. The CDR3, as DNA: TGTGCCAGCAGCTTATTGCAGGCTGGAGCTTTCTTT. Together with reference TRBV7-9 and TRBJ1-1, the CDR3 gives the full variable domain: DTGVSQNPRHKITKRGQNVTFRCDPISEHNRLYWYRQTLGQGPEFLTYFQNEAQLEKSRLLSDRFSAERPKGSFSTLEIQRTEQGDSAMYLCASSLLQAGAFFGQGTRLTVV.

This clone was detected a few times. The J gene is TRBJ2-5, the V gene TRBV18, with D perhaps matching TRBD1 (6 bases). V lost 3 bases and J lost 2, with 16 bases in between. This CDR3 is built from 16 residues. Germline-derived CDR1 and CDR2 are KGHSH and LQKENI. CDR3 loop: CASSPRGTEGQETQYF. As DNA, the CDR3 is TGTGCCAGCTCACCCAGGGGTACCGAGGGGCAAGAGACCCAGTACTTC.

V and J are TRBV5-1 and TRBJ2-7, with TRBD1 as a possible D gene (5 bases). CDR3 length equals 12 residues. The V and J ends lost 5 bases and 9 bases respectively, with 15 bases between them. The germline CDR1 and CDR2 sequences are SGHRS and YFSETQ. The CDR3 sequence is CASSKDNQGQYF. In nucleotides, the CDR3 is TGCGCCAGCAGTAAGGATAACCAGGGGCAGTACTTC.

The J gene is TRBJ2-1, the V gene TRBV28; no definite D call. V was shortened by 7 bases and J by 1 base, with 8 bases between the two germline ends. This CDR3 is built from 13 residues. Germline V gene lookup returns CDR1 MDHEN and CDR2 SYDVKM. CDR3: CASIAGSYNEQFF. The CDR3 DNA reads TGTGCCAGCATAGCCGGTTCCTACAATGAGCAGTTCTTC.

This chain links TRBV7-2 with TRBJ2-1; D ambiguous. Germline V CDR1 and CDR2: SGHTA, FQGNSA. This CDR3 region has 11 residues. V lost 3 bases and J lost 10, with 7 bases in between. CDR3 bases: TGTGCCAGCAGCTTTGGGCTGGAGCAGTTCTTC. Translated, it gives CASSFGLEQFF.